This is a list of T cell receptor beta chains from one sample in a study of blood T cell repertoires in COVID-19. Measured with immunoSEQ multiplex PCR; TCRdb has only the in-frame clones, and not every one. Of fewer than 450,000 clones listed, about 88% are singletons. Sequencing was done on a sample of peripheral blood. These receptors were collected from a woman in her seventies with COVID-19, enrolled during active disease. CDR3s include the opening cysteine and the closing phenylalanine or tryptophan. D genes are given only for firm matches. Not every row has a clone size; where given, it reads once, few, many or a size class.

cdr3_aa: CASSLEGGGQPQHF
cdr3_nt: TGTGCCAGCAGCTTAGAAGGGGGCGGTCAGCCCCAGCATTTT
d_call: TRBD1
clone_size: NA
j_call: TRBJ1-5
v_call: TRBV7-9

cdr3_aa: CASSTGTGSQPQHF
cdr3_nt: TGTGCCAGCAGTACTGGGACAGGGAGTCAGCCCCAGCATTTT
d_call: TRBD1
clone_size: NA
j_call: TRBJ1-5
v_call: TRBV2

cdr3_aa: CASSIGQGLNTEAFF
cdr3_nt: TGCGCCAGCAGCATAGGACAGGGATTGAACACTGAAGCTTTCTTT
d_call: TRBD1
clone_size: few
j_call: TRBJ1-1
v_call: TRBV5-1

cdr3_aa: CASSYSRTGNSNQPQHF
cdr3_nt: TGTGCCAGCAGTTACTCCAGGACCGGGAATAGCAATCAGCCCCAGCATTTT
d_call: NA
clone_size: NA
j_call: TRBJ1-5
v_call: TRBV6-2/TRBV6-3

cdr3_aa: CASSHLLATSTDTQYF
cdr3_nt: TGTGCCAGCAGTCATTTACTAGCGACTAGCACAGATACGCAGTATTTT
d_call: TRBD2
clone_size: NA
j_call: TRBJ2-3
v_call: TRBV27

cdr3_aa: CASSPRGGTADSPLHF
cdr3_nt: TGTGCCAGCTCACCCCGCGGAGGGACGGCCGATTCACCCCTCCACTTT
d_call: NA
clone_size: NA
j_call: TRBJ1-6
v_call: TRBV18

cdr3_aa: CASSGPGTSGTISSTDTQYF
cdr3_nt: TGTGCCAGCAGCGGACCCGGGACTAGCGGGACCATCTCTAGCACAGATACGCAGTATTTT
d_call: TRBD2
clone_size: NA
j_call: TRBJ2-3
v_call: TRBV9

cdr3_aa: CASSLDYTGANTGELFF
cdr3_nt: TGCGCCAGCAGCTTGGACTACACAGGGGCGAACACCGGGGAGCTGTTTTTT
d_call: TRBD1
clone_size: NA
j_call: TRBJ2-2
v_call: TRBV5-1

cdr3_aa: CASSLPGANTGELFF
cdr3_nt: TGTGCCAGCAGCTTGCCAGGGGCGAACACCGGGGAGCTGTTTTTT
d_call: NA
clone_size: NA
j_call: TRBJ2-2
v_call: TRBV5-8

cdr3_aa: CASSQDQGWGGELFF
cdr3_nt: TGCGCCAGCAGCCAAGATCAGGGTTGGGGCGGGGAGCTGTTTTTT
d_call: NA
clone_size: NA
j_call: TRBJ2-2
v_call: TRBV4-1

cdr3_aa: CASGYAGTGSLGYTF
cdr3_nt: TGTGCCAGCGGATACGCCGGGACAGGGTCTTTGGGCTACACCTTC
d_call: TRBD1
clone_size: NA
j_call: TRBJ1-2
v_call: TRBV27

cdr3_aa: CAWSLGQGRYEQYF
cdr3_nt: TGTGCCTGGAGCTTAGGACAGGGTCGGTACGAGCAGTACTTC
d_call: TRBD1
clone_size: NA
j_call: TRBJ2-7
v_call: TRBV30

cdr3_aa: CAIAPTVTLYEQYF
cdr3_nt: TGTGCCATCGCACCGACAGTGACGCTCTACGAGCAGTACTTC
d_call: NA
clone_size: NA
j_call: TRBJ2-7
v_call: TRBV10-3

cdr3_aa: CASSPGQEVPYEQYF
cdr3_nt: TGTGCCAGCAGCCCCGGACAGGAGGTCCCCTACGAGCAGTACTTC
d_call: TRBD1
clone_size: NA
j_call: TRBJ2-7
v_call: TRBV7-2

cdr3_aa: CASSLIAGARTDTQYF
cdr3_nt: TGCGCCAGCAGTTTAATTGCGGGGGCCCGCACAGATACGCAGTATTTT
d_call: NA
clone_size: NA
j_call: TRBJ2-3
v_call: TRBV5-1

cdr3_aa: CASGTRQGKDTQYF
cdr3_nt: TGTGCCAGCGGGACAAGACAGGGCAAAGATACGCAGTATTTT
d_call: TRBD1
clone_size: NA
j_call: TRBJ2-3
v_call: TRBV27

cdr3_aa: CASSIYSGQNYGYTF
cdr3_nt: TGTGCCAGCAGCATATATTCGGGACAGAACTATGGCTACACCTTC
d_call: TRBD1
clone_size: NA
j_call: TRBJ1-2
v_call: TRBV7-9

cdr3_aa: CASSQEAHTPNYGYTF
cdr3_nt: TGCGCCAGCAGCCAAGAGGCTCACACCCCTAACTATGGCTACACCTTC
d_call: NA
clone_size: NA
j_call: TRBJ1-2
v_call: TRBV4-3

cdr3_aa: CASNQGGLFF
cdr3_nt: TGTGCCAGCAACCAGGGGGGGCTGTTTTTT
d_call: NA
clone_size: few
j_call: TRBJ2-2
v_call: TRBV7-4

cdr3_aa: CASSFSRARYGYTF
cdr3_nt: TGTGCCAGCAGTTTTTCGAGGGCCCGTTATGGCTACACCTTC
d_call: NA
clone_size: few
j_call: TRBJ1-2
v_call: TRBV27

cdr3_aa: CASSLVSGVSTEAFF
cdr3_nt: TGTGCCAGCAGCTTAGTTAGTGGTGTTAGCACTGAAGCTTTCTTT
d_call: NA
clone_size: once
j_call: TRBJ1-1
v_call: TRBV7-2

cdr3_aa: CASSRDRGQGYGYTF
cdr3_nt: TGTGCCAGCAGCCGGGACAGGGGGCAAGGTTATGGCTACACCTTC
d_call: TRBD1
clone_size: NA
j_call: TRBJ1-2
v_call: TRBV6-5

cdr3_aa: CASRGLARETQYF
cdr3_nt: TGTGCCAGCAGGGGACTAGCGAGGGAGACCCAGTACTTC
d_call: TRBD2
clone_size: few
j_call: TRBJ2-5
v_call: TRBV2

cdr3_aa: CASSLQSGQGSEQYF
cdr3_nt: TGTGCCAGCAGCTTACAGTCGGGACAGGGGAGCGAGCAGTACTTC
d_call: TRBD1
clone_size: few
j_call: TRBJ2-7
v_call: TRBV7-9

cdr3_aa: CSVEFRDRGYEQYF
cdr3_nt: TGCAGCGTTGAATTCCGGGACAGGGGCTACGAGCAGTACTTC
d_call: TRBD1
clone_size: NA
j_call: TRBJ2-7
v_call: TRBV29-1

cdr3_aa: CASSFGQGAYGYTF
cdr3_nt: TGTGCCAGCAGTTTCGGACAGGGAGCCTATGGCTACACCTTC
d_call: TRBD1
clone_size: NA
j_call: TRBJ1-2
v_call: TRBV27